Following are 25 T cell receptor beta chains from one sample sequenced in a study of molecular identifiers for immune sequencing clone quantification (dated by TCRdb to the late 2010s). Libraries were made using PCR. For sequencing, an Illumina HiSeq 4000 was employed. TCRdb redid the processing of the public reads, applying fastp at Q25 and MiXCR, and retained in-frame beta chains. Each record represents a unique CDR3 protein, reported with the most common genes and DNA among its rows. The sample records under 600,000 distinct CDR3 sequences, over 20% of which are singletons. The ten largest clones represent around 0.84% of the sample. Sequencing was done on a sample of naive CD8+ T cells from blood, with Jurkat cell RNA spiked in. In light of the paper, this sample's cell subset or site label describes: FACS-sorted CD8+CD4-CCR7+CD45RA+ naive T cells. Source of these receptors: a human donor in good health. Some libraries in this study had Jurkat cell RNA spiked in.

This clonotype has at least ten counts. This chain connects TRBV18 to TRBJ2-4, with TRBD2 matching over 8 bases. The CDR3 covers 17 residues. V dropped 0 bases and J dropped 3; count of bases not matched to a gene: 7. Germline V gene data show CDR1 as KGHSH and CDR2 as LQKENI. In DNA, the CDR3 is TGTGCCAGCTCACCACCGAGAGCGGGAGCCAACAAAAACATTCAGTACTTC. Protein product: CASSPPRAGANKNIQYF.

Of note for this clonotype: This sequence may be a read error, since a much larger clone differs from it by one base. Because the CDR3 is missing its conserved closing phenylalanine or tryptophan, this is likely a read error. V gene TRBV10-3 combines with J gene TRBJ1-1; D not resolved. The CDR3 runs 14 residues. The V end was cut by 3 bases, the J end by 0 bases, with 8 bases between. Germline CDR1 is ENHRY and CDR2 is SYGVKD. The CDR3 coding sequence is TGTGCCATCAGTGAAGGAGAAATGAACACTGAAGCTTTCTCT. It specifies CAISEGEMNTEAFS.

About this clonotype itself: One end of the junction does not line up with germline, which may come from a read error. The chain joins TRBV14 to TRBJ1-1; D is unresolved. CDR3 length: 13 amino acids. The V gene's germline CDR1 is SGHDN and CDR2 FVKESK. The CDR3 region is CASSQLSNTGAFF. The CDR3 DNA reads as TGTGCCAGCAGCCAATTATCGAACACTGGAGCTTTCTTT.

V is TRBV6-8 and J is TRBJ2-1, with D perhaps TRBD2 (6 bases). The CDR3 is 19 amino acids. The germline gives CDR1 MNHGY, CDR2 SAAAGT. V was shortened by 8 bases and J by 8 bases, with 34 bases between the two germline ends. The DNA of the CDR3 is TGTGCCAGCGGGCTTCTTATACCATACCCGGGGGAAGTTAGTGATGAGCAGTTCTTC. Translation gives CASGLLIPYPGEVSDEQFF.

The chain uses TRBV27 and TRBJ2-2; no clear D gene. CDR1 and CDR2 (germline): MNHEY, SMNVEV (reference sequence). The CDR3 runs 13 residues. The germline V and J ends were trimmed by 3 bases and 8 bases, with 10 bases remaining between them. The CDR3 protein is CASSFFGEGELFF. CDR3 DNA sequence: TGTGCCAGCAGTTTTTTTGGGGAAGGGGAGCTGTTTTTT.

This clonotype was found many times. V gene TRBV28 combines with J gene TRBJ2-3; D gene unclear. Trimming left V 4 bases short and J 6 bases short, with 14 bases between. Germline loops: CDR1 MDHEN, CDR2 SYDVKM. The CDR3 sequence is 14 residues long. CDR3 nucleotide sequence: TGTGCCAGCAGTTCTGGGTCAACAGCGGATACGCAGTATTTT. Amino acid sequence: CASSSGSTADTQYF.

In its sample, this clonotype was seen a few times. The rearrangement uses TRBV20-1 and TRBJ2-3; TRBD1 agrees at 9 bases. V shed 6 bases, J shed 6 bases, and the junction held 13 bases outside the gene matches. Germline V CDR1 and CDR2: DFQATT, SNEGSKA (reference sequence). The CDR3 length is 15 residues. In DNA, the CDR3 is TGCAGTGCGAGGGACAGGGAGGAGGTTGTTGATACGCAGTATTTT. Its translation: CSARDREEVVDTQYF.

This clonotype turned up a few times. The chain employs TRBV9 and TRBJ2-1; 8 bases agree with TRBD2. V gave up 3 bases and J gave up 6 bases; unmatched junction bases: 2. The CDR3 spans 13 residues. Germline V lookup: CDR1 SGDLS, CDR2 YYNGEE. This chain's CDR3 is CASSATSANEQFF. The CDR3 coding sequence is TGTGCCAGCAGCGCGACTAGCGCCAATGAGCAGTTCTTC.

This clonotype has a handful of counts. The chain uses TRBV4-3 and TRBJ1-1; D ambiguous. CDR3 length equals 15 residues. Germline CDR1 LGHNA, CDR2 YSLEER. The V end was cut by 5 bases, the J end by 4 bases, with 17 bases between. The CDR3 loop reads CASSYNLIGSTEAFF. DNA for the CDR3: TGCGCCAGCAGCTACAACCTGATTGGGTCCACTGAAGCTTTCTTT.

Details on this clonotype: A much more abundant neighbour one base away suggests this may be a read error. The chain recombines TRBV2 with TRBJ2-4; no firm D call. The CDR3 is 16 amino acids. V shed 7 bases and J shed 2 bases, with 18 bases lying between them. Per the germline V gene, CDR1 is SNHLY and CDR2 is FYNNEI. CDR3 sequence: CASTILVSQTKNIQYF. DNA of the CDR3: TGTGCCAGCACCATCCTGGTCAGCCAGACCAAAAACATTCAGTACTTC.

This clonotype was seen repeatedly, ten times or more. The rearrangement links TRBV28 to TRBJ1-5; a weak D match, TRBD1 (5 bases). This CDR3 region has 16 residues. Germline CDR1 is MDHEN and CDR2 is SYDVKM. V was pared by 6 bases and J by 6 bases, with 21 bases between. The CDR3 DNA follows: TGTGCCAGCAGCCCTTTGGGGCTAGGGGCCGCTCAGCCCCAGCATTTT. It yields the protein CASSPLGLGAAQPQHF.

As concerns this clonotype: Just one base apart from a much larger clone, this may be a read error. The gene calls are TRBV2 and TRBJ1-3; no definite D call. The CDR3 is 16 amino acids. Germline V gives CDR1 SNHLY, CDR2 FYNNEI. The CDR3 region has the DNA TGTGTCAGCAGTGAACCTCCCCAGAGCTCTGGAAACACCATATATTTT. Translating it yields CVSSEPPQSSGNTIYF.

This clonotype was seen ten or more times. The chain couples TRBV4-1 to TRBJ2-7; TRBD2 matches 12 bases. In germline, CDR1 is MGHRA, CDR2 YSYEKL. V shed 3 bases and J 4 bases; nucleotides not matched to a gene: 10. The length of the CDR3 is 17 residues. CDR3 in DNA: TGCGCCAGCAGCCATGCTGTGACCGGGACTAGCGGGTACGAGCAGTACTTC. Its protein is CASSHAVTGTSGYEQYF.

The table lists this clonotype with a few counts. V usage is TRBV4-1 and J usage is TRBJ2-1, with 13 bases matching TRBD2. The CDR3 runs 16 residues. The germline gives CDR1 MGHRA, CDR2 YSYEKL. The V gene end was trimmed by 1 base and the J gene end by 7 bases; junction bases not matched to a gene: 4. The CDR3 spells CASSQGTSGSRNEQFF. CDR3 bases: TGCGCCAGCAGCCAAGGGACTAGCGGGAGTCGGAATGAGCAGTTCTTC.

This clonotype was counted many times. The chain is built from TRBV7-8 and TRBJ2-5; 10 bases are shared with TRBD1. This CDR3 has 14 residues. The J segment lost 4 bases and the V segment lost 4 bases, leaving 3 bases of the junction unmatched. Germline assignment: CDR1 SGHVS and CDR2 FQNEAQ. For the CDR3, the DNA is TGTGCCAGCAGCTCGGACAGGGGGGTAGAGACCCAGTACTTC. It is translated as CASSSDRGVETQYF.

This clonotype was counted a few times. The J gene is TRBJ2-3, the V gene TRBV28, with 8 positions matching TRBD2. This CDR3 contains 17 residues. With 4 bases clipped from V and 0 bases from J, the junction kept 9 bases outside the gene matches. Germline V gives CDR1 MDHEN, CDR2 SYDVKM. In nucleotides, the CDR3 is TGTGCCAGCAGTTCTCCCCCTGCGGGGGGAAGCACAGATACGCAGTATTTT. Residues: CASSSPPAGGSTDTQYF.

This clonotype showed up many times. V usage is TRBV19 and J usage is TRBJ2-3, with 7 bases identical to TRBD1. CDR1 and CDR2 (germline): LNHDA, SQIVND (reference sequence). The CDR3 is made up of 15 amino acids. J was trimmed by 0 bases and V by 6 bases; bases with no gene match: 6. The CDR3 DNA reads as TGTGCCAGTAGATCCGGGGACAGTAGCACAGATACGCAGTATTTT. Residues: CASRSGDSSTDTQYF.

This sequence joins TRBV6-8 and TRBJ2-2; a weak D match, TRBD1 (6 bases). Trimming removed 6 bases from V and 1 base from J, with 12 bases in between. The CDR3 spans 15 residues. Germline CDR1 reads MNHGY; CDR2 reads SAAAGT. CDR3 sequence (DNA): TGTGCCAGCAGCACAGGGACACTGAACACCGGGGAGCTGTTTTTT. This gives the protein CASSTGTLNTGELFF.

This clonotype was detected many times. This sequence joins TRBV6-5 and TRBJ2-3, with 9 nucleotides matching TRBD2. The V gene end was trimmed by 6 bases and the J gene end by 5 bases; junction bases not matched to a gene: 9. Germline V lookup: CDR1 MNHEY, CDR2 SVGAGI. CDR3 length: 15 amino acids. The DNA for the CDR3 is TGTGCCAGCAGCCAACTAGCGGGTGGCCAAGATACGCAGTATTTT. Protein: CASSQLAGGQDTQYF.

This clonotype was detected a few times. V usage is TRBV11-2 and J usage is TRBJ1-1; 7 nucleotides match TRBD1. Trimming removed 4 bases from V and 11 bases from J; junction bases left unmatched: 10. The CDR3 sequence is 13 residues long. The germline V gene encodes CDR1 SGHAT and CDR2 FQNNGV. CDR3 DNA: TGTGCCAGCAGCTCCTGGGACAGCCGATCTGCTTTCTTT. It specifies CASSSWDSRSAFF. Complete variable domain (other parts from reference TRBV11-2 and TRBJ1-1): EAGVAQSPRYKIIEKRQSVAFWCNPISGHATLYWYQQILGQGPKLLIQFQNNGVVDDSQLPKDRFSAERLKGVDSTLKIQPAKLEDSAVYLCASSSWDSRSAFFGQGTRLTVV.

This clonotype was seen many times. V is TRBV6-6 and J is TRBJ2-7; tentatively, D is TRBD1 (6 bases). The CDR3 covers 17 residues. Germline V gene lookup returns CDR1 MNHNY and CDR2 SVGAGI (reference sequence). Between the trimmed V and J ends, which lost 4 bases and 3 bases, there was a span of 22 bases. CDR3 DNA: TGTGCCAGCAGTTTGAGACCCGGTCGGGACACAATCTACGAGCAGTACTTC. This sequence encodes CASSLRPGRDTIYEQYF.

This clonotype showed up many times. J is TRBJ1-6 and V is TRBV28; D is unclear. V gave up 3 bases and J gave up 0 bases, with 9 bases separating them. This CDR3 has 16 residues. From germline, CDR1 is MDHEN and CDR2 SYDVKM. DNA of the CDR3: TGTGCCAGCAGTTTGATGAGGAGCTCCTATAATTCACCCCTCCACTTT. This translates into CASSLMRSSYNSPLHF.

This clonotype has ten or more counts. The chain uses TRBV28 and TRBJ1-1; D ambiguous. This CDR3 is built from 13 residues. Trimming took off 3 bases at V and 5 bases at J, with 10 bases between the two ends. Germline CDR1 reads MDHEN; CDR2 reads SYDVKM. CDR3 in amino acids: CASSFRGRTEAFF. The CDR3 nucleotides are TGTGCCAGCAGTTTTCGGGGAAGAACTGAAGCTTTCTTT.

This clonotype was seen only a few times. The chain combines TRBV4-3 with TRBJ1-1; D gene unclear. CDR1 and CDR2 (germline): LGHNA, YSLEER. CDR3 length: 13 amino acids. V was pared by 1 base and J by 7 bases, with 10 bases between. In DNA form, the CDR3 reads TGCGCCAGCAGCCAAGGGCGAACAGATGAAGCTTTCTTT. Protein product: CASSQGRTDEAFF.

In regard to this clonotype: With a much larger clone just one base away, this may be a read error. The chain carries TRBV13 and TRBJ2-5; 8 bases match TRBD2. The CDR3 runs to 15 residues. Germline-derived CDR1 and CDR2 are PRHDT and FYEKMQ (reference sequence). The CDR3 loop is CAGSLAEVAGKTQYF. CDR3 nucleotide sequence: TGTGCCGGCAGCTTAGCGGAGGTAGCGGGGAAGACCCAGTACTTC.